This T cell receptor beta chain was found in a study of PD-1 blockade in mismatch repair-deficient tumors. Study-level information: Enrolled about 2012-2016, patients had progressing, pretreated mismatch repair-deficient cancers of over nine types.

Every patient had mismatch repair deficiency by PCR or immunohistochemistry. TCR sequencing covered a few patients who responded to pembrolizumab. Some clones are missing from TCRdb's copy, which holds only in-frame ones; the method was immunoSEQ multiplex PCR. Of about 120,000 clones detected, approximately 91% appear once; the ten largest clones hold 10% to 15%. The junction had 9 bases not matched to a gene; V was cut back by 5 bases and J by 8 bases. Germline CDR1 is SGHTA and CDR2 is FQGNSA. The CDR3 has 15 amino acids. This chain uses TRBV7-2 with TRBJ1-4, with 9 bases identical to TRBD1. The sample consisted of peripheral blood, taken almost 74 weeks after starting pembrolizumab. The receptor comes from an adult with mismatch repair-deficient cancer. The CDR3 nucleotides are TGTGCCAGCAGCCCCACAGGGGGCTTGGAGGAAAAACTGTTTTTT. Its protein product is CASSPTGGLEEKLFF.